This is a list of T cell receptor beta chains from one sample in a study of blood T cell repertoires in COVID-19. Measured with immunoSEQ multiplex PCR; TCRdb has only the in-frame clones, and not every one. The table includes over 200,000 clones, 80% to 90% detected once. The sample consisted of peripheral blood. The receptors here all came from a man over 45 with COVID-19, enrolled during active disease. CDR3s include the opening cysteine and the closing phenylalanine or tryptophan. Only some rows state a clone size, as once, few, many or a class for expanded clones.

CDR3aa	j_gene	v_gene	abundance
CAIMREITGELFF	TRBJ2-2	TRBV10-3	NA
CATSDSIGTQYF	TRBJ2-3	TRBV24-1	NA
CASSLQSRRDTEAFF	TRBJ1-1	TRBV11-2	once
CATSVLRGYEQYF	TRBJ2-7	TRBV15	NA
CASSAGHPVLDYGYTF	TRBJ1-2	TRBV9	NA
CASSLVRLNYGYTF	TRBJ1-2	TRBV5-5	NA
CASSRASGETQYF	TRBJ2-5	TRBV19	NA
CASSAWVAVADTQYF	TRBJ2-3	TRBV7-9	NA
CASSARQGSYEQYF	TRBJ2-7	TRBV11-2	NA
CASSSGGVGNQPQHF	TRBJ1-5	TRBV28	NA
CASSQRAGTVQETQYF	TRBJ2-5	TRBV7-9	NA
CASSIILGNINEQFF	TRBJ2-1	TRBV19	NA
CASSYRTGDHEQFF	TRBJ2-1	TRBV6-2/TRBV6-3	NA
CASSISGARGTEAFF	TRBJ1-1	TRBV19	many
CATSRANQPQHF	TRBJ1-5	TRBV15	NA
CASSFGRKAYEQYF	TRBJ2-7	TRBV5-6	NA
CASSSPPGRTTNYGYTF	TRBJ1-2	TRBV5-1	few
CASSLVAGRGGYEQYF	TRBJ2-7	TRBV7-2	NA
CASSRGQRVKYEQYF	TRBJ2-7	TRBV23-1	NA
CAISETREGEQYF	TRBJ2-7	TRBV10-3	NA
CSVVIDSKPYEQYF	TRBJ2-7	TRBV29-1	NA
CASSPPGEGSQPQHF	TRBJ1-5	TRBV18	NA
CASSLTSGYNEQFF	TRBJ2-1	TRBV7-3	NA
CASSLGTVTDTQYF	TRBJ2-3	TRBV3-1/TRBV3-2	NA
CASSLGDRLGEQYF	TRBJ2-7	TRBV7-9	NA
CASSSGTASNYGYTF	TRBJ1-2	TRBV6-5	NA
CASSLAGGPGEQFF	TRBJ2-1	TRBV6-6	NA
CASSFWGGETQYF	TRBJ2-5	TRBV5-4	NA
CSADRNTEAFF	TRBJ1-1	TRBV29-1	NA
CASSPLGDRGLGPQHF	TRBJ1-5	TRBV18	NA
CASSLDRGNEKLFF	TRBJ1-4	TRBV5-4	NA
CASSPQGLAGGPLKQYF	TRBJ2-7	TRBV7-2	NA
CASSSGTRAPNEQFF	TRBJ2-1	TRBV5-6	once
CASTGQRTNTEAFF	TRBJ1-1	TRBV2	NA
CASSPGRGAGGPGEQFF	TRBJ2-1	TRBV7-3	NA
CASSQGGAYGYTF	TRBJ1-2	TRBV4-3	NA
CASSERGKEHF	TRBJ1-5	TRBV6-1	NA
CASRTGGKVRTEAFF	TRBJ1-1	TRBV5-1	once
CASRPSGSGNTIYF	TRBJ1-3	TRBV3-1/TRBV3-2	once
CASSWGDGFYEQYF	TRBJ2-7	TRBV7-2	NA
CASSYRRDYEQYF	TRBJ2-7	TRBV27	NA
CASSLDLPGQGNYGYTF	TRBJ1-2	TRBV5-1	NA
CASNPRQRLNTEAFF	TRBJ1-1	TRBV23-1	NA
CASSIGLAGGPEGDTQYF	TRBJ2-3	TRBV19	once
CASSGGGLTYEQYF	TRBJ2-7	TRBV2	few
CASSTDRGGVYEQYF	TRBJ2-7	TRBV19	NA
CASSQDPRTSGGERFRQFF	TRBJ2-1	TRBV4-2	once
CATSRDLRDRGGQFF	TRBJ2-1	TRBV15	NA
CASSPRRGLGYTF	TRBJ1-2	TRBV27	NA
CASSALAGTSTDTQYF	TRBJ2-3	TRBV9	NA
CASSLGTGRLGLFF	TRBJ1-4	TRBV28	once
CASSLYSPLGTLDLNTEAFF	TRBJ1-1	TRBV6-6	NA
CASSSRTGVNTGELFF	TRBJ2-2	TRBV3-1/TRBV3-2	NA
CASSIYRDGNQPQHF	TRBJ1-5	TRBV19	NA
CASSPTSGQGGEAFF	TRBJ1-1	TRBV18	NA
CASSPGSSGEQYF	TRBJ2-7	TRBV18	NA
CASSKRGVNTEAFF	TRBJ1-1	TRBV27	NA
CASSLRQGVFEKLFF	TRBJ1-4	TRBV5-6	NA
CAWSRDRGFGTEAFF	TRBJ1-1	TRBV30	NA
CSVEGLTGSPNNEQFF	TRBJ2-1	TRBV29-1	NA